These T cell receptor beta chains were read from a single sample in a study of T cell responses to AZD1222 COVID-19 vaccine. Libraries were prepared by immunoSEQ multiplex PCR; TCRdb keeps only in-frame clonotypes and omits some of them. The table has 140,000 to 150,000 clones, approximately 90% seen once. This sample comprised peripheral blood, obtained on day 0 of AZD1222 vaccination. These receptors originate from an adult in good health. CDR3s include the opening cysteine and the closing phenylalanine or tryptophan. D genes are given only for firm matches. Rows may omit the clone size; those that give it use once, few, many or a size class.

TRBV7-9	TRBJ1-2	NA	NA	TGTGCCAGTAGCGGGACGACAGGACATGGCTACACCTTC	CASSGTTGHGYTF
TRBV18	TRBJ2-7	NA	TRBD1	TGTGCCAGCTCACGCCAGCCGGGACAGGGGCCCTACGAGCAGTACTTC	CASSRQPGQGPYEQYF
TRBV6-4	TRBJ2-3	NA	TRBD2	TGTGCCAGCTCCCCCGCGGCGGGGGGGAGCACAGATACGCAGTATTTT	CASSPAAGGSTDTQYF
TRBV6-6	TRBJ2-7	NA	NA	TGTGCCAGCAGTTACTCCTACTCGGGAAAGGCCTACGAGCAGTACTTC	CASSYSYSGKAYEQYF
TRBV6-5	TRBJ1-1	NA	NA	TGTGCCAGCAGTCGGACAGCTAACACTGAAGCTTTCTTT	CASSRTANTEAFF
TRBV2	TRBJ2-1	once	NA	TGTGCCAGCGGCAGGGGGAGGTGGTCGGGCACTGATGAGCAGTTCTTC	CASGRGRWSGTDEQFF
TRBV3-1/TRBV3-2	TRBJ2-1	NA	TRBD2	TGTGCCAGCAGCCAAGAGGGACTAGCGGGTTGGGGCAATGAGCAGTTCTTC	CASSQEGLAGWGNEQFF
TRBV11-1	TRBJ2-1	NA	NA	TGTGCCAGCAGCTTACTAAGCTCCTACAATGAGCAGTTCTTC	CASSLLSSYNEQFF
TRBV5-1	TRBJ2-7	NA	NA	TGCGCCAGCAGCTCACCCCGGGGCAGGGGTGAGTACGAGCAGTACTTC	CASSSPRGRGEYEQYF
TRBV4-3	TRBJ2-2	NA	NA	TGCGCCAGCAGCCAAGATGGGGGCACCGGGGAGCTGTTTTTT	CASSQDGGTGELFF
TRBV6-6	TRBJ1-5	NA	NA	TGTGCCAGCAGTCCCGTTACGGCCAGGGAGAATCAGCCCCAGCATTTT	CASSPVTARENQPQHF
TRBV5-4	TRBJ1-1	NA	NA	TGTGCCAGCAGCCCCATAGAGGGGCGCGGGACTGAAGCTTTCTTT	CASSPIEGRGTEAFF
TRBV24-1	TRBJ1-1	once	TRBD1	TGTGCCACCACCCGGACAGGGGGCACTGAAGCTTTCTTT	CATTRTGGTEAFF
TRBV7-8	TRBJ2-7	NA	NA	TGTGCCAGCAGCTTCCAGGAGTGGGGCAGGGTGGACGAGCAGTACTTC	CASSFQEWGRVDEQYF
TRBV19	TRBJ2-1	NA	TRBD1	TGTGCCAGTAGTCAACAGGGGGCTTCCTACAATGAGCAGTTCTTC	CASSQQGASYNEQFF
TRBV14	TRBJ1-2	NA	TRBD1	TGTGCCAGCAGCCTCCGTGGGACAGGGAATGGCTACACCTTC	CASSLRGTGNGYTF
TRBV14	TRBJ1-2	NA	NA	TGTGCCAGCAGCCAAGATCTCTCATCGCGCGGGTATGGCTACACCTTC	CASSQDLSSRGYGYTF
TRBV9	TRBJ2-7	few	TRBD1	TGTGCCAGCAGCGTAGACAGGGGCGAGCAGTACTTC	CASSVDRGEQYF
TRBV4-3	TRBJ2-1	NA	TRBD2	TGCGCCAGCAGCCAAGAATCTACTAGCGGGAAGATATACAATGAGCAGTTCTTC	CASSQESTSGKIYNEQFF
TRBV7-8	TRBJ2-5	NA	TRBD2	TGTGCCAGCAGCTTAAGGCCTAGCGGGGGCCAAGAGACCCAGTACTTC	CASSLRPSGGQETQYF
TRBV3-1/TRBV3-2	TRBJ2-7	NA	TRBD1	TGTGCCAGCAGCCAAGATTTTTCAGGGGGCTACGAGCAGTACTTC	CASSQDFSGGYEQYF
TRBV6-1	TRBJ2-5	NA	TRBD2	TGTGCCAGCAGTGACGGGACTAGCGGGAGGGCCTCGGAGACCCAGTACTTC	CASSDGTSGRASETQYF
TRBV4-3	TRBJ1-2	NA	NA	TGCGCCAGCAGCCAAGGAACAGGGCATTTGAATGGCTACACCTTC	CASSQGTGHLNGYTF
TRBV4-2	TRBJ2-5	once	TRBD2	TGTGCCAGCAGCCAGTTGACTAGCGGGGGTGGGGAGACCCAGTACTTC	CASSQLTSGGGETQYF
TRBV9	TRBJ2-3	NA	NA	TGTGCCAGCAGCGCTCGACAGAGTAGCACAGATACGCAGTATTTT	CASSARQSSTDTQYF
TRBV27	TRBJ2-7	few	NA	TGTGCCAGCAGTTTCGGAGGGAGCTCCTACGAGCAGTACTTC	CASSFGGSSYEQYF
TRBV5-5	TRBJ1-4	NA	TRBD1	TGTGCCAGCAGCTTGGGGTTGACAGGGGGAACTAATGAAAAACTGTTTTTT	CASSLGLTGGTNEKLFF
TRBV19	TRBJ2-1	NA	NA	TGTGCCAGTAGTATAGTCGAGCCCTCCAATGAGCAGTTCTTC	CASSIVEPSNEQFF
TRBV5-6	TRBJ2-3	NA	NA	TGTGCCAGCAGCTCGACCAGGAACACAGATACGCAGTATTTT	CASSSTRNTDTQYF
TRBV9	TRBJ1-2	NA	NA	TGTGCCAGCAGCGTCCCCCTCGGGGGGCGGTCCGAGGATAACTATGGCTACACCTTC	CASSVPLGGRSEDNYGYTF
TRBV21-1	TRBJ1-5	NA	NA	TGTGCCAGCCGCTCGTTGGCTACAGGGTGCAATCAGCCCCAGCATTTT	CASRSLATGCNQPQHF
TRBV15	TRBJ1-3	NA	NA	TGTGCCACCAGCAGAGATTTAACAGGGTCTGGAAACACCATATATTTT	CATSRDLTGSGNTIYF
TRBV2	TRBJ1-1	once	NA	TGTGCCAGCAGTGTTGAGGGGCAGGGGAACACTGAAGCTTTCTTT	CASSVEGQGNTEAFF
TRBV9	TRBJ2-1	NA	TRBD2	TGTGCCAGCAGCGTAGCGGGAGGGCCTCACAATGAGCAGTTCTTC	CASSVAGGPHNEQFF
TRBV7-8	TRBJ2-7	NA	TRBD2	TGTGCCAGCAGCCTAGCGGGAGACTACGAGCAGTACTTC	CASSLAGDYEQYF
TRBV28	TRBJ1-1	NA	NA	TGTGCCAGCAGTTTACGCCCTTCAGTGGGAGCGGAAGCTTTCTTT	CASSLRPSVGAEAFF